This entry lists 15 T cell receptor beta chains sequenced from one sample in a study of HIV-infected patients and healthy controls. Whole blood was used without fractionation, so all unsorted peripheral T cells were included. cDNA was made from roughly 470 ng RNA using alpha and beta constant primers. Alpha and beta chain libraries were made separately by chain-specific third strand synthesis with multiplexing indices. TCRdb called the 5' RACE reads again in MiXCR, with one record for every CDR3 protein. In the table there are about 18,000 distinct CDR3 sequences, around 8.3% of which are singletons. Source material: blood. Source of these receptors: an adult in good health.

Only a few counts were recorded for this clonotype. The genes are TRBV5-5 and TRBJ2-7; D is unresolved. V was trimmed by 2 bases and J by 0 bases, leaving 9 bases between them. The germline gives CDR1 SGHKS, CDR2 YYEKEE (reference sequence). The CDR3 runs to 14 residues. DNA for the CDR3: TGTGCCAGCAGCTTCAGCCCTAGCTCCTACGAGCAGTACTTC. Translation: CASSFSPSSYEQYF.

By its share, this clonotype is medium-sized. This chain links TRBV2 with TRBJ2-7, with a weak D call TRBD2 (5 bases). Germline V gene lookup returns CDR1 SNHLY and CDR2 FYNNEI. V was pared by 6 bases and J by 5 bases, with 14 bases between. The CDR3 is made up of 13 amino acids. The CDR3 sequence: CASSPRSGNEQYF. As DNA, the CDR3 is TGTGCCAGCAGCCCTAGGTCCGGGAACGAGCAGTACTTC.

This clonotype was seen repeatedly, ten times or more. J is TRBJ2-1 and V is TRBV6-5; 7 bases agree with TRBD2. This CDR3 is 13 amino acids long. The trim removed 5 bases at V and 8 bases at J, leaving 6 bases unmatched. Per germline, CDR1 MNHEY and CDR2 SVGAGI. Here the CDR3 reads CASSQRLADEQFF. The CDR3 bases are TGTGCCAGCAGTCAGCGACTAGCTGATGAGCAGTTCTTC.

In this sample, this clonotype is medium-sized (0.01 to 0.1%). This chain's CDR3 is CASSPGDSQETQYF. DNA of the CDR3: TGTGCCAGCAGTCCAGGGGATTCCCAAGAGACCCAGTACTTC. The rearrangement links TRBV7-2 to TRBJ2-5; D perhaps matches TRBD1 (6 bases). Germline V gives CDR1 SGHTA, CDR2 FQGNSA. Trimming pared 6 bases from V and 1 base from J, leaving 12 bases between. The CDR3 runs 14 residues.

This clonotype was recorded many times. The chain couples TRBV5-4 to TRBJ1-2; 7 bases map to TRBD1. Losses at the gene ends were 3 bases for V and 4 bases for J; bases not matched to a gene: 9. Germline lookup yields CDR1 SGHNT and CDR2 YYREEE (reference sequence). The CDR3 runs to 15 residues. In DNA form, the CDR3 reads TGTGCCAGCAGCTGGGGGGGACAGCTATCCTATGGCTACACCTTC. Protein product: CASSWGGQLSYGYTF.

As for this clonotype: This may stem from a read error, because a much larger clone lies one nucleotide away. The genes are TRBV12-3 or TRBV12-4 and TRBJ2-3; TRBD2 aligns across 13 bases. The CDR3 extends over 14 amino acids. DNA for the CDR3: TGTGACACCTCACTAGCGGGAGGGGCAGATACGCAGTATTTT. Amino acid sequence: CDTSLAGGADTQYF.

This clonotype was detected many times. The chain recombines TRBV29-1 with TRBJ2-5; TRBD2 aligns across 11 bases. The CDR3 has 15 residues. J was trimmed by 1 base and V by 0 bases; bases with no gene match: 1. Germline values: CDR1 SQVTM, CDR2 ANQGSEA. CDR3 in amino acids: CSVEDLAGGQETQYF. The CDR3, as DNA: TGCAGCGTTGAAGATCTAGCGGGGGGCCAAGAGACCCAGTACTTC.

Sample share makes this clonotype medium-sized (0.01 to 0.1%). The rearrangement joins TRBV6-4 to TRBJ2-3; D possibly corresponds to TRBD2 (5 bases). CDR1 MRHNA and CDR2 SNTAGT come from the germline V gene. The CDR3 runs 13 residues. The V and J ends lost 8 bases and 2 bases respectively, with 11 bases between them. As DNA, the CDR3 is TGTGCCAGCGGCGAGGGTCACACAGATACGCAGTATTTT. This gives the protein CASGEGHTDTQYF.

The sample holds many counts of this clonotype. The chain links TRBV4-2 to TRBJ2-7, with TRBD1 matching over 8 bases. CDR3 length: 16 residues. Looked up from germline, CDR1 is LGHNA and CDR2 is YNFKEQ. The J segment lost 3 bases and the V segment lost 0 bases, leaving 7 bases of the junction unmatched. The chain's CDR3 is CASSQDQNRGYYEQYF. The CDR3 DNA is TGTGCCAGCAGCCAAGATCAGAACAGGGGGTACTACGAGCAGTACTTC.

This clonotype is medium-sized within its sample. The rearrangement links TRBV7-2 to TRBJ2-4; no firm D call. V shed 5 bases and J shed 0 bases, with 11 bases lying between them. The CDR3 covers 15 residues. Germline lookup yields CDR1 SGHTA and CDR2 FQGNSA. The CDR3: CASSLQELAKNIQYF. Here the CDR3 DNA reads TGTGCCAGCAGCCTCCAGGAACTAGCCAAAAACATTCAGTACTTC.

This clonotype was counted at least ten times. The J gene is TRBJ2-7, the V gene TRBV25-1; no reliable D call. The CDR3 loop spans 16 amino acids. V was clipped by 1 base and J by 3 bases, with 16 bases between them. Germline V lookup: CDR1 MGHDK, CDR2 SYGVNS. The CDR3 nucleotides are TGTGCCAGCAGTGAATCAGGTCGAAACGGCAACTACGAGCAGTACTTC. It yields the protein CASSESGRNGNYEQYF.

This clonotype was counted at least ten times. This CDR3 is CASSGPVYNEQFF. The CDR3 DNA follows: TGTGCCAGCAGCGGGCCCGTCTACAATGAGCAGTTCTTC. This chain joins TRBV11-2 and TRBJ2-1; D is ambiguous. The CDR3 runs to 13 residues. Germline V gene lookup returns CDR1 SGHAT and CDR2 FQNNGV. V shed 5 bases and J shed 3 bases, with 8 bases lying between them.

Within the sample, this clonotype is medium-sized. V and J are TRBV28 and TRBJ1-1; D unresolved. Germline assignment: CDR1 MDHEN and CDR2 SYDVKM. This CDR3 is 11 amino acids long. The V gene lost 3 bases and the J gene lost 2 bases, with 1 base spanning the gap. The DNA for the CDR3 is TGTGCCAGCAGTTTCAACACTGAAGCTTTCTTT. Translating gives CASSFNTEAFF.

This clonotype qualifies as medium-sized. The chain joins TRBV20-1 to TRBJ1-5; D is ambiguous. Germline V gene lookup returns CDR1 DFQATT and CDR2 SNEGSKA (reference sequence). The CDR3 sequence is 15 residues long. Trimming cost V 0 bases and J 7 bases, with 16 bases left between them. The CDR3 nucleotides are TGCAGTGCTAGAGATCGTGTAGGGTTGAACCAGCCCCAGCATTTT. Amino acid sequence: CSARDRVGLNQPQHF.

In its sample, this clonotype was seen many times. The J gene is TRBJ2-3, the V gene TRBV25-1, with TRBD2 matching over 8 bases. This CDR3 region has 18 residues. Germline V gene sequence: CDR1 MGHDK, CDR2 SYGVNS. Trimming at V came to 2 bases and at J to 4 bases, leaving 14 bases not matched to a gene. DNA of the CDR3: TGTGCCAGCAGTGAAGCTTTTAAGGGACTAGACGTTGCAGATACGCAGTATTTT. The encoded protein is CASSEAFKGLDVADTQYF.